This TCR beta chain was captured by sequencing in a study of regulatory T cells in long-lasting Graves disease. Arm-PCR with iRepertoire HTBI primers amplified the CDR3 regions for these TCR beta libraries. In TCRdb, the multiplex PCR reads were re-called with MiXCR into one record per CDR3 protein. The repertoire consists of some 330,000 distinct CDR3 sequences, with 12% occurring once and the leading ten covering approximately 17%. V gave up 6 bases and J gave up 0 bases, with 12 bases separating them. The CDR3 has 15 amino acids. CDR1 PRHDT and CDR2 FYEKMQ come from the germline V gene (reference sequence). This clonotype occurred many times. As yet, its antigen is unknown. Study findings and constraints: Comparison showed that persistent patients shared more public clonotypes (about 2,700) than new patients (roughly 1,000).

Time point of the sample: newly diagnosed GD, antithyroid drugs for less than 3 months. PBMC RNA served as the TCR library source. These data also formed part of another study, on T cells in Graves' hyperthyroidism and ophthalmopathy. That paper notes: Within blood appeared most thyroid clonotypes that had expanded above 0.001.

The TCR originated in a woman between 18 and 29 years old with Graves disease. The V call is TRBV13, the J call TRBJ2-4, with D perhaps TRBD1 (6 bases). The sample was peripheral blood mononuclear cells (PBMCs), taken at new diagnosis, from a patient treated with antithyroid drugs. This CDR3 is CASRPARGAKNIQYF. CDR3 in DNA: TGTGCCAGCAGGCCTGCCAGGGGAGCCAAAAACATTCAGTACTTC. Combining the CDR3 with reference TRBV13 and TRBJ2-4 gives the whole variable domain AAGVIQSPRHLIKEKRETATLKCYPIPRHDTVYWYQQGPGQDPQFLISFYEKMQSDKGSIPDRFSAQQFSDYHSELNMSSLELGDSALYFCASRPARGAKNIQYFGAGTRLSVL.